These 25 T cell receptor beta chains originate from one sample sequenced in a study of response to subunit inactivated influenza vaccine. TCRdb re-called the RT-PCR reads through MiXCR, storing one row per CDR3 protein. The sample consists of 550,000 to 600,000 distinct CDR3 sequences, roughly 10% of them appearing once. The input for sequencing was PBMCs from blood, taken on the day of vaccination. These receptors were obtained from a man aged 50-60 years who received an inactivated influenza vaccine.

This clonotype has just a few counts. The CDR3 DNA is TGTGCCAGCTCACGGACAAAGTACCAAGAGACCCAGTACTTC. Its protein product is CASSRTKYQETQYF. This chain connects TRBV18 to TRBJ2-5; a weak D match, TRBD1 (5 bases). The germline V and J ends were trimmed by 4 bases and 0 bases, with 9 bases remaining between them. This CDR3 has 14 amino acids. Germline values: CDR1 KGHSH, CDR2 LQKENI.

This clonotype was recorded a few times. The chain joins TRBV12-3 or TRBV12-4 to TRBJ2-3; TRBD2 aligns across 7 bases. CDR3 size: 14 residues. Trimming cost V 7 bases and J 1 base; bases outside gene matches: 5. CDR3 in amino acids: CASTTSRGTDTQYF. The DNA of the CDR3 is TGTGCCAGCACGACTAGCCGGGGCACAGATACGCAGTATTTT.

V gene TRBV10-2 combines with J gene TRBJ1-2; 7 nucleotides align to TRBD1. CDR3 size: 13 residues. Germline trimming cut 6 bases from V and 5 bases from J; bases unmatched to any gene: 6. Germline loops: CDR1 WSHSY, CDR2 SAAADI. The DNA for the CDR3 is TGCGCCAGCAGCGCTCAGGGGGAGTATGGCTACACCTTC. This sequence encodes CASSAQGEYGYTF.

At least ten counts were recorded for this clonotype. This chain links TRBV5-1 with TRBJ2-1, with 13 positions matching TRBD2. Germline assignment: CDR1 SGHRS and CDR2 YFSETQ. The CDR3 runs to 15 residues. V dropped 3 bases and J dropped 7; count of bases not matched to a gene: 4. The CDR3: CASSWTSGSSNEQFF. CDR3 bases: TGCGCCAGCAGCTGGACTAGCGGGAGTTCAAATGAGCAGTTCTTC.

The genes are TRBV7-2 and TRBJ1-1; 8 bases agree with TRBD1. Germline lookup yields CDR1 SGHTA and CDR2 FQGNSA. V lost 5 bases to trimming and J lost 6 bases; unmatched junction nucleotides: 14. This CDR3 contains 16 residues. CDR3 protein: CASSRHGNTGGAEAFF. In nucleotides, the CDR3 is TGTGCCAGCAGCCGACACGGGAACACAGGGGGAGCTGAAGCTTTCTTT.

The chain is built from TRBV29-1 and TRBJ2-4; no clear D gene. The CDR3 spans 13 residues. In germline, CDR1 is SQVTM, CDR2 ANQGSEA. V lost 5 bases and J lost 0, with 8 bases in between. The CDR3, as DNA: TGCAGCGTTTCGGCAGGAGCCAAAAACATTCAGTACTTC. Translating gives CSVSAGAKNIQYF. The variable domain in full, with the rest retrieved from reference TRBV29-1 and TRBJ2-4, is SAVISQKPSRDICQRGTSLTIQCQVDSQVTMMFWYRQQPGQSLTLIATANQGSEATYESGFVIDKFPISRPNLTFSTLTVSNMSPEDSSIYLCSVSAGAKNIQYFGAGTRLSVL.

V is TRBV19 and J is TRBJ2-2, with 7 bases lining up with TRBD1. There are 17 residues in the CDR3. The germline V gene has CDR1 LNHDA and CDR2 SQIVND (reference sequence). The V gene end was trimmed by 1 base and the J gene end by 3 bases; junction bases not matched to a gene: 8. CDR3 region: CASSIGSGTVHTGELFF. CDR3 bases: TGTGCCAGTAGTATAGGTTCCGGGACAGTCCACACCGGGGAGCTGTTTTTT.

The table lists this clonotype with many counts. This sequence joins TRBV6-1 and TRBJ2-2; 8 bases line up with TRBD2. The CDR3 length is 18 residues. Germline CDR1 is MNHNS and CDR2 is SASEGT. The trim removed 3 bases at V and 4 bases at J, leaving 13 bases unmatched. CDR3 residues: CASSENTGGHFGTGELFF. The CDR3 DNA sequence: TGTGCCAGCAGTGAGAACACGGGGGGGCACTTTGGCACCGGGGAGCTGTTTTTT.

This clonotype appeared a few times. This chain joins TRBV5-6 and TRBJ2-3; 8 positions agree with TRBD2. V lost 1 base and J lost 2; bases outside the gene matches: 9. Germline-derived CDR1 and CDR2 are SGHDT and YYEEEE. This CDR3 contains 17 residues. The CDR3 bases are TGTGCCAGCAGCTTGACCGCTGGCGGGAGGACCACAGATACGCAGTATTTT. Its protein product is CASSLTAGGRTTDTQYF.

This clonotype has a handful of counts. The chain employs TRBV12-3 or TRBV12-4 and TRBJ1-6; possible D gene TRBD1, 6 bases. V was pared by 1 base and J by 5 bases, with 6 bases between. The CDR3 is made up of 14 amino acids. DNA of the CDR3: TGTGCCAGCAGTTTAGGGACAGATAATTCACCCCTCCACTTT. Amino acid sequence: CASSLGTDNSPLHF.

The chain has TRBV7-2 and TRBJ2-2; tentatively, D is TRBD1 or TRBD2 (5 bases each). The CDR3 extends over 14 amino acids. V was clipped by 2 bases and J by 4 bases, with 8 bases between them. From germline, CDR1 is SGHTA and CDR2 FQGNSA. The CDR3 sequence: CASSLMGVTGELFF. The CDR3 DNA is TGTGCCAGCAGCTTAATGGGGGTCACCGGGGAGCTGTTTTTT.

This clonotype has a handful of counts. The chain uses TRBV5-6 and TRBJ2-1, with 9 bases lining up with TRBD1. Germline CDR1 reads SGHDT; CDR2 reads YYEEEE. V gave up 0 bases and J gave up 9 bases; unmatched junction bases: 7. There are 15 residues in the CDR3. The CDR3 DNA sequence: TGTGCCAGCAGCTTGGACAGGGGGCTTAGGTCTGAGCAGTTCTTC. Its protein product is CASSLDRGLRSEQFF.

The V call is TRBV29-1, the J call TRBJ2-7; D may correspond to TRBD1 or TRBD2 (6 bases each). V was clipped by 7 bases and J by 3 bases, with 13 bases between them. Germline values: CDR1 SQVTM, CDR2 ANQGSEA. CDR3 length: 12 residues. Written as DNA, the CDR3 is TGCAGCGGACTAGGGGGAGGCTACGAGCAGTACTTC. Protein: CSGLGGGYEQYF.

This clonotype was detected many times. This chain connects TRBV24-1 to TRBJ2-3, with D perhaps matching TRBD2 (6 bases). This CDR3 spans 13 amino acids. CDR1 and CDR2 from the germline V gene are KGHDR and SFDVKD. Trimming removed 9 bases at V and 5 bases at J, with 14 bases between. The CDR3 is CATRGTKEDTQYF. CDR3 bases: TGTGCCACCCGGGGGACCAAGGAAGATACGCAGTATTTT.

This clonotype was seen repeatedly, ten times or more. V and J are TRBV5-1 and TRBJ2-3; possibly TRBD2 for D (6 bases). Trimming stripped 1 base from V and 6 bases from J, with 15 bases between. The CDR3 has 15 amino acids. Germline assignment: CDR1 SGHRS and CDR2 YFSETQ. CDR3 coding DNA: TGCGCCAGCAGCTTGTCCGGCGGGGCTTCCGATACGCAGTATTTT. This encodes CASSLSGGASDTQYF.

The genes are TRBV7-8 and TRBJ2-1; D is possibly TRBD2 (5 bases). Germline CDR1 and CDR2: SGHVS and FQNEAQ. The CDR3 is made up of 13 amino acids. The germline V and J ends were trimmed by 6 bases and 9 bases, with 15 bases remaining between them. The DNA for the CDR3 is TGTGCCAGCAGACCGGGAATGGGGTTTGAGCAGTTCTTC. The encoded protein is CASRPGMGFEQFF.

The chain is built from TRBV15 and TRBJ2-1, with D perhaps TRBD1 or TRBD2 (5 bases each). Per the germline V gene, CDR1 is LNHNV and CDR2 is YYDKDF (reference sequence). The CDR3 spans 13 residues. V was cut by 5 bases and J by 10 bases, with 15 bases left in between. CDR3: CATSFRDVGEQFF. The CDR3 DNA sequence: TGTGCCACCAGCTTCCGGGACGTAGGAGAGCAGTTCTTC.

V and J are TRBV3-1 and TRBJ1-5; D is perhaps TRBD1 (5 bases). The CDR3 covers 15 residues. Trimming took off 6 bases at V and 1 base at J, with 13 bases between the two ends. CDR1 LGHDT and CDR2 YNNKEL come from the germline V gene (reference sequence). The CDR3 protein is CASRQSGGSNQPQHF. The CDR3 DNA reads as TGTGCCAGCAGGCAGTCCGGGGGGAGCAATCAGCCCCAGCATTTT.

This clonotype has more than one count but fewer than ten. The rearrangement joins TRBV12-3 or TRBV12-4 to TRBJ1-5; D not certain. The germline V and J ends were trimmed by 5 bases and 4 bases, with 3 bases remaining between them. CDR3 length equals 11 residues. Here the CDR3 DNA reads TGTGCCAGCAGTGTGAATCAGCCCCAGCATTTT. Translating gives CASSVNQPQHF.

There are many counts of this clonotype. The chain recombines TRBV12-3 or TRBV12-4 with TRBJ2-5, with a possible D match to TRBD2 (5 bases). The V end was cut by 2 bases, the J end by 1 base, with 11 bases between. There are 15 residues in the CDR3. The CDR3 reads CASSLWAGLQETQYF. CDR3 nucleotide sequence: TGTGCCAGCAGTTTATGGGCAGGACTCCAAGAGACCCAGTACTTC.

About this clonotype itself: The germline gene is not matched at one end of the junction; a read error may be the cause. This rearrangement joins TRBV4-1 to TRBJ1-4; the match to TRBD1 covers 7 bases. The CDR3 spans 15 residues. Germline V gene data show CDR1 as MGHRA and CDR2 as YSYEKL. As DNA, the CDR3 is TGCGCCAGCGGCCAAACGCCAGGGGGTGGAGAAAAACTGTTTTTT. Translation: CASGQTPGGGEKLFF.

The V call is TRBV14, the J call TRBJ1-2, with 8 bases matching TRBD1. The germline CDR1 and CDR2 sequences are SGHDN and FVKESK. This CDR3 contains 19 residues. J lost 3 bases, V lost 1 base, and 16 bases had no gene match. The CDR3, as DNA: TGTGCCAGCAGCCAAGTCCGACTCGGGACAGGAATATTTTACTATGGCTACACCTTC. Its protein product is CASSQVRLGTGIFYYGYTF.

This clonotype was observed many times. The V and J genes are TRBV4-2 and TRBJ2-1; D unresolved. The CDR3 is 15 amino acids. Deletions cut 0 bases from V and 4 bases from J, with 10 bases between. The V gene's germline CDR1 is LGHNA and CDR2 YNFKEQ. CDR3 bases: TGTGCCAGCAGCCAAGATCGCAATAGATACAATGAGCAGTTCTTC. Its protein product is CASSQDRNRYNEQFF.

This clonotype was seen only a few times. The chain uses TRBV18 and TRBJ2-1; D remains ambiguous. CDR3 length: 16 residues. The V end was cut by 8 bases, the J end by 4 bases, with 21 bases between. Germline CDR1 KGHSH, CDR2 LQKENI. CDR3 bases: TGTGCCAGCCAAGCGAGCCTGCAGATTACATACAATGAGCAGTTCTTC. Its protein product is CASQASLQITYNEQFF. The full variable domain, its missing parts supplied by reference TRBV18 and TRBJ2-1, is NAGVMQNPRHLVRRRGQEARLRCSPMKGHSHVYWYRQLPEEGLKFMVYLQKENIIDESGMPKERFSAEFPKEGPSILRIQQVVRGDSAAYFCASQASLQITYNEQFFGPGTRLTVL.

The chain links TRBV12-3 or TRBV12-4 to TRBJ2-7; 7 bases line up with TRBD1. V was clipped by 4 bases and J by 8 bases; unmatched bases: 8. The CDR3 runs 13 residues. The CDR3 sequence is CASSSKRQGQQYF. DNA of the CDR3: TGTGCCAGCAGTTCGAAACGACAGGGACAGCAGTACTTC.